This entry is about one T cell receptor (beta chain). What it binds is unknown. The data were taken from a study of cytomegalovirus exposure and HLA in healthy donors. The germline CDR1 and CDR2 sequences are MNHEY and SVGAGI. Losses at the gene ends were 7 bases for V and 0 bases for J; bases not matched to a gene: 5. The CDR3 totals 14 residues. General study findings and limits: Later analysis found that TCR beta chains associated with HLA were more clonally expanded than other, equally common chains. The authors listed 150 to 200 TCR beta chains as cytomegalovirus-associated.

A multiplex PCR was run with 60 Vbeta primers and 13 Jbeta primers. In the original workflow: An analysis that came later counted 77 million or so unique TCR beta chains, 9 million to 12 million shared. Some clones are missing from TCRdb's copy, which holds only in-frame ones; the method was immunoSEQ multiplex PCR. The V and J calls and clone size come from that table; D and trimming were worked out from the DNA. The sample consists of approximately 72,000 clones, around 82% of them appearing once. J is TRBJ1-2 and V is TRBV6-5; 7 nucleotides align to TRBD1. This clonotype was sampled from a man aged 18 to 35 in good health and CMV-seronegative. The specimen was PBMCs. CDR3 protein: CASNQGGANYGYTF. CDR3 sequence (DNA): TGTGCCAGCAACCAGGGGGGCGCTAACTATGGCTACACCTTC.